Listed below are T cell receptor beta chains from one sample, sequenced in a study of blood T cell repertoires in COVID-19. Clones were read by immunoSEQ multiplex PCR, and TCRdb kept only the in-frame ones, dropping some. Of around 59,000 clones listed, more than 60% are singletons. The specimen sequenced was peripheral blood. All receptors derive from a human donor in a cohort sampled during active COVID-19. CDR3s include the opening cysteine and the closing phenylalanine or tryptophan. The order of the fields is CDR3 length, D gene, clone size, V gene, J gene, CDR3 protein, CDR3 DNA. A D gene is named only where the DNA matches it firmly. A row's size may be missing; if present it is once, few, many or a size class.

cdr3_length: 16; d_call: TRBD2; clone_size: NA; v_call: TRBV28; j_call: TRBJ2-7; cdr3_aa: CASSFFLLAGTYEQYF; cdr3_nt: TGTGCCAGCAGTTTTTTCCTACTAGCGGGGACCTACGAGCAGTACTTC
cdr3_length: 14; d_call: TRBD1; clone_size: NA; v_call: TRBV6-6; j_call: TRBJ1-2; cdr3_aa: CASSYRGQAHATIF; cdr3_nt: TGTGCCAGCAGTTACAGGGGACAGGCCCACGCCACAATCTTC
cdr3_length: 15; d_call: TRBD1; clone_size: NA; v_call: TRBV18; j_call: TRBJ2-4; cdr3_aa: CASSSDRGHKNIQYF; cdr3_nt: TGTGCCAGCTCTTCGGACAGGGGACACAAAAACATTCAGTACTTC
cdr3_length: 14; d_call: NA; clone_size: NA; v_call: TRBV7-6; j_call: TRBJ2-1; cdr3_aa: CASSLQGIYNEQFF; cdr3_nt: TGTGCCAGCAGCTTACAGGGAATCTACAATGAGCAGTTCTTC
cdr3_length: 16; d_call: TRBD1; clone_size: once; v_call: TRBV30; j_call: TRBJ1-5; cdr3_aa: CAWRERGGGGNQPQHF; cdr3_nt: TGTGCCTGGAGGGAACGAGGGGGCGGAGGCAATCAGCCCCAGCATTTT
cdr3_length: 15; d_call: TRBD1; clone_size: NA; v_call: TRBV5-1; j_call: TRBJ2-7; cdr3_aa: CASSSMGQGPYEQYF; cdr3_nt: TGCGCCAGCAGCTCGATGGGACAGGGCCCCTACGAGCAGTACTTC
cdr3_length: 15; d_call: TRBD1; clone_size: NA; v_call: TRBV7-2; j_call: TRBJ2-7; cdr3_aa: CASRLRGQGTYEQYF; cdr3_nt: TGTGCCAGCAGATTGCGCGGACAGGGGACATACGAGCAGTACTTC
cdr3_length: 13; d_call: NA; clone_size: NA; v_call: TRBV7-9; j_call: TRBJ2-1; cdr3_aa: CASSFRLVNEQFF; cdr3_nt: TGTGCCAGCAGCTTTCGACTAGTGAATGAGCAGTTCTTC
cdr3_length: 14; d_call: NA; clone_size: NA; v_call: TRBV3-1/TRBV3-2; j_call: TRBJ1-3; cdr3_aa: CASSQEQSGNTIYF; cdr3_nt: TGTGCCAGCAGCCAGGAACAGTCAGGAAACACCATATATTTT
cdr3_length: 17; d_call: NA; clone_size: NA; v_call: TRBV11-2; j_call: TRBJ2-6; cdr3_aa: CASTLRDGGSGANVLTF; cdr3_nt: TGTGCCAGCACCCTCCGGGACGGGGGATCTGGGGCCAACGTCCTGACTTTC